These T cell receptor beta chains were read from a single sample in a study of blood T cell repertoires in COVID-19. The data were produced by immunoSEQ multiplex PCR, yet TCRdb's version contains in-frame clones alone and is incomplete. The table has under 300,000 clones, approximately 78% seen once. The specimen sequenced was peripheral blood. All receptors come from a woman between 55 and 75 years old with active or convalescent COVID-19. CDR3s include the opening cysteine and the closing phenylalanine or tryptophan. D genes are given only for firm matches. A row's size may be missing; if present it is once, few, many or a size class.

v_gene: TRBV7-9
d_gene: TRBD2
j_gene: TRBJ2-3
abundance: NA
CDR3aa: CASSLRLAGGLTDTQYF
CDR3nt: TGTGCCAGCAGCTTAAGGCTAGCGGGGGGCCTCACAGATACGCAGTATTTT

v_gene: TRBV6-5
d_gene: NA
j_gene: TRBJ1-3
abundance: NA
CDR3aa: CASNEDRRGNTIYF
CDR3nt: TGTGCCAGCAACGAGGACAGAAGGGGAAACACCATATATTTT

v_gene: TRBV7-8
d_gene: TRBD2
j_gene: TRBJ2-3
abundance: NA
CDR3aa: CASSLRAGGASRDTQYF
CDR3nt: TGTGCCAGCAGCTTACGAGCGGGGGGAGCCTCTAGGGATACGCAGTATTTT

v_gene: TRBV5-1
d_gene: NA
j_gene: TRBJ2-5
abundance: NA
CDR3aa: CASGTEGETQYF
CDR3nt: TGCGCCAGCGGCACAGAGGGAGAGACCCAGTACTTC

v_gene: TRBV5-4
d_gene: TRBD2
j_gene: TRBJ2-7
abundance: many
CDR3aa: CASAASGVYEQYF
CDR3nt: TGTGCCAGCGCCGCTAGCGGGGTGTATGAGCAGTACTTC

v_gene: TRBV5-1
d_gene: TRBD1
j_gene: TRBJ2-3
abundance: NA
CDR3aa: CASSSGGGADTQYF
CDR3nt: TGCGCCAGCAGCTCAGGGGGCGGCGCAGATACGCAGTATTTT

v_gene: TRBV7-6
d_gene: TRBD1
j_gene: TRBJ2-1
abundance: once
CDR3aa: CASSPGGASYNEQFF
CDR3nt: TGTGCCAGCAGCCCAGGGGGTGCCTCCTACAATGAGCAGTTCTTC

v_gene: TRBV21-1
d_gene: NA
j_gene: TRBJ1-3
abundance: few
CDR3aa: CASGEGGALSGNTIYF
CDR3nt: TGTGCCAGCGGAGAAGGGGGGGCCCTCTCTGGAAACACCATATATTTT

v_gene: TRBV4-1
d_gene: TRBD1
j_gene: TRBJ1-1
abundance: once
CDR3aa: CASSRGTGWSRNTEAFF
CDR3nt: TGCGCCAGCAGCCGAGGGACAGGGTGGTCGCGGAACACTGAAGCTTTCTTT

v_gene: TRBV4-1
d_gene: NA
j_gene: TRBJ1-3
abundance: NA
CDR3aa: CASSQVGRGGSGNTIYF
CDR3nt: TGCGCCAGCAGCCAAGTGGGCAGAGGGGGCTCTGGAAACACCATATATTTT

v_gene: TRBV2
d_gene: NA
j_gene: TRBJ2-1
abundance: NA
CDR3aa: CASSGETGYLNEQFF
CDR3nt: TGTGCCAGCAGTGGGGAGACAGGATATCTCAATGAGCAGTTCTTC

v_gene: TRBV18
d_gene: NA
j_gene: TRBJ2-7
abundance: NA
CDR3aa: CASSPGASAGQYF
CDR3nt: TGTGCCAGCTCACCAGGGGCTAGCGCTGGGCAGTACTTC

v_gene: TRBV2
d_gene: NA
j_gene: TRBJ2-3
abundance: NA
CDR3aa: CATQPGVNTDTQYF
CDR3nt: TGTGCCACTCAACCGGGGGTGAACACAGATACGCAGTATTTT

v_gene: TRBV3-1/TRBV3-2
d_gene: NA
j_gene: TRBJ1-2
abundance: NA
CDR3aa: CASSQGLTTTHGYTF
CDR3nt: TGTGCCAGCAGCCAAGGGCTGACAACAACCCATGGCTACACCTTC

v_gene: TRBV5-1
d_gene: NA
j_gene: TRBJ1-2
abundance: once
CDR3aa: CASSLGKDNGYTF
CDR3nt: TGCGCCAGCAGCTTGGGAAAAGACAATGGCTACACCTTC

v_gene: TRBV5-4
d_gene: NA
j_gene: TRBJ2-7
abundance: NA
CDR3aa: CASSPSRLGTLASYEQYF
CDR3nt: TGTGCCAGCAGCCCATCTCGTTTGGGGACATTAGCTTCCTACGAGCAGTACTTC

v_gene: TRBV7-3
d_gene: TRBD1
j_gene: TRBJ1-6
abundance: NA
CDR3aa: CASSPDRDRGYLDSPLHF
CDR3nt: TGTGCCAGCAGCCCCGACCGGGACAGGGGTTACTTGGATTCACCCCTCCACTTT

v_gene: TRBV7-9
d_gene: TRBD2
j_gene: TRBJ2-5
abundance: NA
CDR3aa: CASSRGGTQETQYF
CDR3nt: TGTGCCAGCAGCCGCGGGGGGACCCAAGAGACCCAGTACTTC

v_gene: TRBV7-8
d_gene: TRBD1
j_gene: TRBJ1-5
abundance: NA
CDR3aa: CASTPDRGANQPQHF
CDR3nt: TGTGCCAGCACCCCCGACAGGGGGGCCAATCAGCCCCAGCATTTT

v_gene: TRBV7-2
d_gene: NA
j_gene: TRBJ2-6
abundance: NA
CDR3aa: CASSYQVPPGANVLTF
CDR3nt: TGTGCCAGCAGCTATCAGGTGCCCCCTGGGGCCAACGTCCTGACTTTC

v_gene: TRBV6-6
d_gene: TRBD1
j_gene: TRBJ1-2
abundance: NA
CDR3aa: CASSYRTGDGGYTF
CDR3nt: TGTGCCAGCAGTTACCGGACAGGGGACGGTGGCTACACCTTC

v_gene: TRBV6-6
d_gene: TRBD1
j_gene: TRBJ1-2
abundance: NA
CDR3aa: CASTQGQGFSNYGYTF
CDR3nt: TGTGCCAGCACCCAAGGACAGGGATTCTCTAACTATGGCTACACCTTC

v_gene: TRBV18
d_gene: TRBD2
j_gene: TRBJ2-3
abundance: NA
CDR3aa: CASSLSGTSTDTQYF
CDR3nt: TGTGCCAGCTCACTTAGCGGGACATCCACAGATACGCAGTATTTT

v_gene: TRBV30
d_gene: NA
j_gene: TRBJ1-1
abundance: few
CDR3aa: CAWSRGADTEAFF
CDR3nt: TGTGCCTGGAGTAGAGGCGCGGACACTGAAGCTTTCTTT

v_gene: TRBV7-9
d_gene: NA
j_gene: TRBJ1-5
abundance: NA
CDR3aa: CASSLQDQPQHF
CDR3nt: TGTGCCAGCAGCTTACAGGATCAGCCCCAGCATTTT

v_gene: TRBV6-5
d_gene: NA
j_gene: TRBJ1-2
abundance: NA
CDR3aa: CASSYSFQNYGYTF
CDR3nt: TGTGCCAGCAGTTACTCGTTTCAGAACTATGGCTACACCTTC

v_gene: TRBV19
d_gene: NA
j_gene: TRBJ2-2
abundance: NA
CDR3aa: CASSPQLAGELFF
CDR3nt: TGTGCCAGTAGTCCCCAACTAGCCGGGGAGCTGTTTTTT

v_gene: TRBV6-1
d_gene: NA
j_gene: TRBJ2-2
abundance: NA
CDR3aa: CASSELQGRGELFF
CDR3nt: TGTGCCAGCAGTGAGCTTCAGGGAAGGGGGGAGCTGTTTTTT

v_gene: TRBV24-1
d_gene: TRBD2
j_gene: TRBJ2-3
abundance: NA
CDR3aa: CATSDGTSGGTDTQYF
CDR3nt: TGTGCCACCAGTGATGGTACTAGCGGGGGCACAGATACGCAGTATTTT

v_gene: TRBV5-1
d_gene: NA
j_gene: TRBJ2-3
abundance: NA
CDR3aa: CASQITVGQGSTDTQYF
CDR3nt: TGCGCCAGCCAGATAACAGTGGGGCAGGGGAGCACAGATACGCAGTATTTT

v_gene: TRBV7-6
d_gene: NA
j_gene: TRBJ2-7
abundance: NA
CDR3aa: CASSLSGISYEQYF
CDR3nt: TGTGCCAGCAGCCTCTCCGGGATTTCCTACGAGCAGTACTTC

v_gene: TRBV10-1
d_gene: TRBD2
j_gene: TRBJ2-1
abundance: NA
CDR3aa: CASSDPLAGIGNEQFF
CDR3nt: TGCGCCAGCAGTGATCCTCTAGCGGGGATCGGCAATGAGCAGTTCTTC

v_gene: TRBV5-4
d_gene: NA
j_gene: TRBJ2-5
abundance: NA
CDR3aa: CASTGGRARETQYF
CDR3nt: TGTGCCAGCACCGGAGGAAGAGCGCGGGAGACCCAGTACTTC

v_gene: TRBV5-6
d_gene: NA
j_gene: TRBJ1-1
abundance: NA
CDR3aa: CASSFWPIKTEAFF
CDR3nt: TGTGCCAGCAGCTTCTGGCCCATCAAGACTGAAGCTTTCTTT

v_gene: TRBV18
d_gene: TRBD1
j_gene: TRBJ1-1
abundance: NA
CDR3aa: CASSPKGAGTGLMDTEAFF
CDR3nt: TGTGCCAGCTCACCTAAAGGGGCGGGGACAGGGTTGATGGACACTGAAGCTTTCTTT

v_gene: TRBV10-3
d_gene: TRBD1
j_gene: TRBJ1-6
abundance: NA
CDR3aa: CAIRPGTGDNSPLHF
CDR3nt: TGTGCCATCAGGCCCGGGACAGGGGACAATTCACCCCTCCACTTT

v_gene: TRBV11-2
d_gene: NA
j_gene: TRBJ1-3
abundance: NA
CDR3aa: CASSLTTDTSGNTIYF
CDR3nt: TGTGCCAGCAGCTTAACGACGGACACCTCTGGAAACACCATATATTTT